The 8 T cell receptor beta chains presented below share a single source sample, sequenced in a study of blood T cells in healthy people across ages. The use of a sample-barcoded 5' primer and a J-beta primer mix characterized a second PCR of roughly 7 to 12 cycles. TCRdb analysed the 5' RACE reads with MiXCR anew, one entry per CDR3 protein. In the table there are about 570,000 distinct CDR3 sequences, 25% to 30% of which are singletons. Specimen: blood. These receptors all stem from a woman between 65 and 79 years old in good health.

This clonotype came up many times. The chain is built from TRBV7-2 and TRBJ2-5; D perhaps matches TRBD2 (6 bases). This CDR3 contains 13 residues. Looked up from germline, CDR1 is SGHTA and CDR2 is FQGNSA. Deletions cut 6 bases from V and 5 bases from J, with 13 bases between. This CDR3 reads CASSLNRGETQYF. In DNA, the CDR3 is TGTGCCAGCAGTTTAAATCGGGGGGAGACCCAGTACTTC.

The J gene is TRBJ2-7, the V gene TRBV6-5; D is perhaps TRBD1 (6 bases). Trimming pared 5 bases from V and 0 bases from J, leaving 11 bases between. CDR1 and CDR2 (germline): MNHEY, SVGAGI. There are 14 residues in the CDR3. The CDR3 region is CASSRGSSSYEQYF. DNA for the CDR3: TGTGCCAGCAGTAGGGGGAGCAGCTCCTACGAGCAGTACTTC.

In this sample, this clonotype turned up a few times. The rearrangement uses TRBV12-3 or TRBV12-4 and TRBJ1-1; 10 nucleotides line up with TRBD1. The junction had 12 bases not matched to a gene; V was cut back by 4 bases and J by 4 bases. This CDR3 spans 17 amino acids. The CDR3 protein is CASSSRTGGMRITEAFF. CDR3 sequence (DNA): TGTGCCAGCAGTTCCCGGACAGGGGGGATGAGAATCACTGAAGCTTTCTTT.

This clonotype came up once. The V gene is TRBV9, the J gene TRBJ2-1; TRBD2 matches at 13 bases. Trimming cost V 4 bases and J 8 bases; bases outside gene matches: 9. CDR1 is SGDLS, CDR2 YYNGEE, per germline. The CDR3 spans 16 residues. The CDR3: CASSFRTSGSFHEQFF. In DNA, the CDR3 is TGTGCCAGCAGCTTTCGGACTAGCGGGAGTTTCCATGAGCAGTTCTTC.

The chain is built from TRBV20-1 and TRBJ2-1, with D possibly TRBD2 on 6 matching bases. Germline CDR1 DFQATT, CDR2 SNEGSKA (reference sequence). This CDR3 region has 16 residues. Trimming left V 6 bases short and J 1 base short, with 19 bases between. This CDR3 is CSAEEGDEDSYNEQFF. As DNA, the CDR3 is TGCAGTGCCGAGGAGGGAGACGAGGATTCCTACAATGAGCAGTTCTTC.

V usage is TRBV5-1 and J usage is TRBJ2-7; D may be TRBD2 (6 bases). V shed 7 bases and J shed 3 bases, with 23 bases lying between them. Germline V lookup: CDR1 SGHRS, CDR2 YFSETQ. CDR3 length: 16 residues. The CDR3 loop reads CASRRSGGPIYYEQYF. In nucleotides, the CDR3 is TGCGCCAGCCGCCGGTCAGGAGGGCCCATTTACTACGAGCAGTACTTC.

Only a few counts were recorded for this clonotype. The CDR3 protein is CASSRGDRDGYTF. The CDR3 DNA reads as TGTGCCAGCAGCCGAGGAGACAGGGACGGCTACACCTTC. The V and J genes are TRBV4-2 and TRBJ1-2; 7 bases are shared with TRBD1. Germline V lookup: CDR1 LGHNA, CDR2 YNFKEQ. The CDR3 length is 13 residues. V lost 4 bases, J lost 8 bases, and 7 bases stayed unmatched.

The chain employs TRBV27 and TRBJ1-4; D is perhaps TRBD1 (6 bases). The CDR3 loop spans 20 amino acids. The V gene lost 3 bases and the J gene lost 0 bases, with 23 bases spanning the gap. CDR1 MNHEY and CDR2 SMNVEV come from the germline V gene (reference sequence). The CDR3 is CASSFSAPDSQSATNEKLFF. CDR3 coding DNA: TGTGCCAGCAGTTTCTCTGCCCCGGACAGCCAATCCGCAACTAATGAAAAACTGTTTTTT. The whole variable domain, remainder taken from reference TRBV27 and TRBJ1-4, is EAQVTQNPRYLITVTGKKLTVTCSQNMNHEYMSWYRQDPGLGLRQIYYSMNVEVTDKGDVPEGYKVSRKEKRNFPLILESPSPNQTSLYFCASSFSAPDSQSATNEKLFFGSGTQLSVL.